The rows below give T cell receptor beta chains drawn from one sample of a study of CD8+CD57+ T cells in acquired aplastic anemia. TCRdb analysed the reads with MiXCR anew, one entry per CDR3 protein. The sample gives around 180,000 distinct CDR3 sequences, 50% to 75% of which show up once; around 46% is in the top ten. What was sequenced was sorted CD4+, CD8+, or CD8+CD57+ T cells (not recorded which) from PBMCs. The receptors shown here come from a human donor with severe aplastic anemia or a healthy control (not recorded which). CDR3s include the opening cysteine and the closing phenylalanine or tryptophan. A D gene is named only where the DNA matches it firmly. Not all rows give a size; the values are once, few, many and, for expanded clones, a class.

J gene: TRBJ2-7
V gene: TRBV7-9
clone size: .
D gene: .
CDR3 protein: CASSLPGAGEQYF
CDR3 DNA: TGCGCCAGCAGCTTGCCAGGGGCAGGGGAGCAGTACTTC

J gene: TRBJ2-5
V gene: TRBV3-1
clone size: many
D gene: .
CDR3 protein: CASSQEPGWQETQYF
CDR3 DNA: TGTGCCAGCAGCCAAGAACCAGGGTGGCAAGAGACCCAGTACTTC

J gene: TRBJ2-5
V gene: TRBV7-9
clone size: many
D gene: .
CDR3 protein: CASSERVRGQETQYF
CDR3 DNA: TGTGCCAGCAGCGAAAGAGTCAGGGGCCAAGAGACCCAGTACTTC

J gene: TRBJ2-1
V gene: TRBV20-1
clone size: .
D gene: .
CDR3 protein: CSARDSNVPSYNEQFF
CDR3 DNA: TGCAGTGCTAGAGATTCAAACGTGCCTTCCTACAATGAGCAGTTCTTC

J gene: TRBJ2-2
V gene: TRBV2
clone size: many
D gene: TRBD2
CDR3 protein: CARGLAGANTGELFF
CDR3 DNA: TGTGCCAGGGGACTAGCGGGGGCGAACACCGGGGAGCTGTTTTTT

J gene: TRBJ2-5
V gene: TRBV11-1
clone size: .
D gene: .
CDR3 protein: CASSSTLEGVGETQYF
CDR3 DNA: TGTGCCAGCAGTTCAACCCTGGAGGGGGTGGGTGAGACCCAGTACTTC

J gene: TRBJ1-4
V gene: TRBV20-1
clone size: .
D gene: .
CDR3 protein: CSARQASTNEKLFF
CDR3 DNA: TGCAGTGCTAGGCAGGCCAGCACTAATGAAAAACTGTTTTTT

J gene: TRBJ1-6
V gene: TRBV2
clone size: .
D gene: TRBD1
CDR3 protein: CASSAGQGATGSPLHF
CDR3 DNA: TGTGCCAGCAGTGCCGGACAGGGGGCAACGGGGTCACCCCTCCACTTT

J gene: TRBJ2-1
V gene: TRBV9
clone size: once
D gene: .
CDR3 protein: CASSVSPGDNEQFF
CDR3 DNA: TGTGCCAGCAGCGTCAGTCCGGGAGACAATGAGCAGTTCTTC

J gene: TRBJ1-1
V gene: TRBV7-8
clone size: .
D gene: .
CDR3 protein: CASSLRAGAWGNTEAFF
CDR3 DNA: TGTGCCAGCAGCTTAAGGGCAGGGGCCTGGGGGAACACTGAAGCTTTCTTT

J gene: TRBJ2-3
V gene: TRBV20-1
clone size: few
D gene: TRBD1
CDR3 protein: CSAQGQGAGDTQYF
CDR3 DNA: TGCAGTGCCCAGGGACAGGGGGCCGGAGATACGCAGTATTTT

J gene: TRBJ2-3
V gene: TRBV2
clone size: .
D gene: .
CDR3 protein: CASWDGDTQYF
CDR3 DNA: TGTGCCAGCTGGGACGGGGATACGCAGTATTTT

J gene: TRBJ2-7
V gene: TRBV20-1
clone size: .
D gene: TRBD2
CDR3 protein: CSARDGRAGVHEQYF
CDR3 DNA: TGCAGTGCTAGAGATGGGAGGGCAGGAGTCCACGAGCAGTACTTC

J gene: TRBJ1-3
V gene: TRBV5-6
clone size: .
D gene: .
CDR3 protein: CASSLENTIYF
CDR3 DNA: TGTGCCAGCAGCTTGGAAAACACCATATATTTT

J gene: TRBJ2-7
V gene: TRBV5-1
clone size: .
D gene: .
CDR3 protein: CASSGRQRSHSSYEQYF
CDR3 DNA: TGCGCCAGCAGCGGCAGACAGCGTTCTCATAGCTCCTACGAGCAGTACTTC

J gene: TRBJ1-2
V gene: TRBV20-1
clone size: .
D gene: .
CDR3 protein: CSARDYKGTYGYTF
CDR3 DNA: TGCAGTGCTAGAGATTATAAGGGGACCTATGGCTACACCTTC

J gene: TRBJ2-1
V gene: TRBV6-4
clone size: .
D gene: TRBD2
CDR3 protein: CAISPSGGASYNEQFF
CDR3 DNA: TGTGCCATCAGTCCTAGCGGGGGGGCGTCCTACAATGAGCAGTTCTTC